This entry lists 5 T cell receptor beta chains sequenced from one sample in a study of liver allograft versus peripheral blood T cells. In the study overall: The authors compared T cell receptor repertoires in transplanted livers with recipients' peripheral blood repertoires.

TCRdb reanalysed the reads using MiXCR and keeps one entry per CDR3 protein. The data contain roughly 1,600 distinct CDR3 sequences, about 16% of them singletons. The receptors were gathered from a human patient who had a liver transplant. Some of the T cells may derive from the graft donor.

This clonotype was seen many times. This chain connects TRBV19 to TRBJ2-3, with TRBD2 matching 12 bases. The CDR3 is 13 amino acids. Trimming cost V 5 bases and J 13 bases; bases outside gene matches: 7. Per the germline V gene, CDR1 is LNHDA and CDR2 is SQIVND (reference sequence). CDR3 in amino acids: CASSPSTSGSEYF. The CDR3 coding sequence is TGTGCCAGTAGTCCGTCGACTAGCGGGAGTGAGTATTTT.

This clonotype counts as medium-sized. For the CDR3, the DNA is TGTGCCAGCAGTGAAAGGGGGGCCGGGGTAGGCTCTGGAAACACCATATATTTT. This sequence encodes CASSERGAGVGSGNTIYF. J is TRBJ1-3 and V is TRBV6-1; D is possibly TRBD1 (6 bases). Germline CDR1 is MNHNS and CDR2 is SASEGT. This CDR3 has 18 residues. Trimming left V 2 bases short and J 0 bases short, with 17 bases between.

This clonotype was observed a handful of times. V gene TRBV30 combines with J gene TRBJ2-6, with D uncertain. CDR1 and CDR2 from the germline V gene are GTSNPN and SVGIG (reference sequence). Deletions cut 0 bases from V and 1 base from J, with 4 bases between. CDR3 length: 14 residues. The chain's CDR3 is CAWSVRSGANVLTF. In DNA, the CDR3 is TGTGCCTGGAGTGTAAGGTCTGGGGCCAACGTCCTGACTTTC.

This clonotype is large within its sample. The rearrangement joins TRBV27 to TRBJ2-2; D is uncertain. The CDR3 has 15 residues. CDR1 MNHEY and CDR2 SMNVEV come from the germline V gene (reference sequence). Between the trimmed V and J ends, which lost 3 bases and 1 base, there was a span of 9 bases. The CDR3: CASSFGTLNTGELFF. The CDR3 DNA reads TGTGCCAGCAGTTTTGGAACTTTGAACACCGGGGAGCTGTTTTTT.

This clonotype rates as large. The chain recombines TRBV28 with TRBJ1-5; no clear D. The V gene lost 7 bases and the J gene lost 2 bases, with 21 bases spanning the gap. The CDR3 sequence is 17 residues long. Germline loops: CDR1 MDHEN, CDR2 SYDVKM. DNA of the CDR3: TGTGCCAGCACCATCGATGTGGTGACCCGAGGCAATCAGCCCCAGCATTTT. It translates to CASTIDVVTRGNQPQHF.